Following are 14 T cell receptor beta chains from one sample sequenced in a study of blood T cell repertoires in COVID-19. TCRdb keeps only in-frame clones here, not all; method: immunoSEQ multiplex PCR. This repertoire shows 200,000 or so clones, about 86% found once; its top ten account for 7.5%. Sequenced: PBMCs or T cells enriched from blood (not recorded which). The receptor set was obtained from a man aged 40-55 years who had recovered from COVID-19.

The rearrangement joins TRBV4-1 to TRBJ2-2, with 9 bases matching TRBD1. Germline V lookup: CDR1 MGHRA, CDR2 YSYEKL. The CDR3 is 17 amino acids. The V segment lost 3 bases and the J segment 6 bases; nucleotides outside the gene matches: 11. CDR3 in DNA: TGCGCCAGCAGCCAGGCGCTCGGACAGGGGATCTCCGGGGAGCTGTTTTTT. It is translated as CASSQALGQGISGELFF.

This chain joins TRBV6-1 and TRBJ2-3, with 9 nucleotides matching TRBD2. The germline V gene encodes CDR1 MNHNS and CDR2 SASEGT. This CDR3 contains 18 residues. After removal of 3 bases from V and 0 bases from J, the junction contained 10 bases not matched to a gene. CDR3 sequence (DNA): TGTGCCAGCAGTGATAGGCGGGGGGGCGCCTTTAGCACAGATACGCAGTATTTT. As protein: CASSDRRGGAFSTDTQYF.

This rearrangement joins TRBV9 to TRBJ2-2; D is perhaps TRBD2 (6 bases). Trimming pared 0 bases from V and 5 bases from J, leaving 11 bases between. This CDR3 comprises 15 residues. Germline-derived CDR1 and CDR2 are SGDLS and YYNGEE. The CDR3 sequence: CASSVVEGRTGELFF. The CDR3 DNA reads as TGTGCCAGCAGCGTAGTGGAGGGGAGGACCGGGGAGCTGTTTTTT.

J is TRBJ1-3 and V is TRBV30; D possibly corresponds to TRBD1 (5 bases). CDR1 and CDR2 from the germline V gene are GTSNPN and SVGIG (reference sequence). V was shortened by 1 base and J by 8 bases, with 24 bases between the two germline ends. The CDR3 loop spans 17 amino acids. This CDR3 is CAWSALGRAILRDTIYF. DNA for the CDR3: TGTGCCTGGAGTGCTCTCGGGAGGGCTATTCTCAGGGACACCATATATTTT.

This chain connects TRBV5-6 to TRBJ2-1, with no clear D. V was pared by 3 bases and J by 0 bases, with 10 bases between. CDR1 is SGHDT and CDR2 is YYEEEE in the germline V gene. This CDR3 is built from 15 residues. Here the CDR3 reads CASSSPSSSYNEQFF. CDR3 coding DNA: TGTGCCAGCAGCTCTCCCTCGAGCTCCTACAATGAGCAGTTCTTC.

This chain connects TRBV6-5 to TRBJ1-4; tentative D call: TRBD1 (5 bases). The CDR3 extends over 15 amino acids. Germline CDR1 reads MNHEY; CDR2 reads SVGAGI. Trimming took off 7 bases at V and 8 bases at J, with 20 bases between the two ends. DNA for the CDR3: TGTGCCAGCACTACCGGGTGGGGGGTCGGAGAAAAACTGTTTTTT. Its translation: CASTTGWGVGEKLFF.

The chain combines TRBV19 with TRBJ2-5; 11 bases fit TRBD2. Germline V gene sequence: CDR1 LNHDA, CDR2 SQIVND (reference sequence). CDR3 length: 16 amino acids. V was clipped by 6 bases and J by 1 base; unmatched bases: 7. The CDR3 sequence is CASRALAGASQETQYF. Written as DNA, the CDR3 is TGTGCCAGTAGGGCACTAGCGGGGGCCTCCCAAGAGACCCAGTACTTC. The complete variable domain, with remaining parts taken from reference TRBV19 and TRBJ2-5, reads DGGITQSPKYLFRKEGQNVTLSCEQNLNHDAMYWYRQDPGQGLRLIYYSQIVNDFQKGDIAEGYSVSREKKESFPLTVTSAQKNPTAFYLCASRALAGASQETQYFGPGTRLLVL.

Here the CDR3 reads CASSAGQEIRGYTF. DNA of the CDR3: TGCGCCAGCAGCGCGGGACAGGAGATCCGGGGCTACACCTTC. V and J are TRBV5-1 and TRBJ1-2, with 8 bases identical to TRBD1. After removal of 4 bases from V and 8 bases from J, the junction contained 10 bases not matched to a gene. Looked up from germline, CDR1 is SGHRS and CDR2 is YFSETQ. This CDR3 contains 14 residues. Full variable domain (remainder filled in from reference TRBV5-1 and TRBJ1-2): KAGVTQTPRYLIKTRGQQVTLSCSPISGHRSVSWYQQTPGQGLQFLFEYFSETQRNKGNFPGRFSGRQFSNSRSEMNVSTLELGDSALYLCASSAGQEIRGYTFGSGTRLTVV.

CDR3 coding DNA: TGTGCCAGCAGTGAATTGGGCTCCACCGGGGAGCTGTTTTTT. Amino acids: CASSELGSTGELFF. The chain links TRBV2 to TRBJ2-2; D is unclear. CDR1 is SNHLY, CDR2 FYNNEI, per germline. Trimming stripped 2 bases from V and 4 bases from J, with 8 bases between. This CDR3 is built from 14 residues.

This chain connects TRBV5-8 to TRBJ1-4; TRBD1 matches at 8 bases. V gave up 6 bases and J gave up 5 bases; unmatched junction bases: 6. The CDR3 is 14 residues long. From germline, CDR1 is SGHTS and CDR2 YDEGEE. CDR3 amino acids: CASTDTGGNEKLFF. The CDR3 coding sequence is TGTGCCAGCACCGATACAGGGGGGAATGAAAAACTGTTTTTT.

The J gene is TRBJ2-7, the V gene TRBV28; 8 bases agree with TRBD1. Trimming took 9 bases from V and 2 from J; bases not matched to a gene: 15. The germline V gene encodes CDR1 MDHEN and CDR2 SYDVKM. The CDR3 contains 16 residues. CDR3 DNA sequence: TGTGCCAGTTCTACTAAAGGGGCAGGGGGCCCCTACGAGCAGTACTTC. Its protein is CASSTKGAGGPYEQYF.

The V gene is TRBV29-1, the J gene TRBJ1-2; TRBD1 agrees at 9 bases. The CDR3 contains 14 residues. J lost 8 bases, V lost 6 bases, and 13 bases had no gene match. Germline assignment: CDR1 SQVTM and CDR2 ANQGSEA. CDR3 DNA: TGCAGCGTCTCCGGGACAGGGACTAGGAGGGGCTACACCTTC. Residues: CSVSGTGTRRGYTF. Drawing the rest from reference TRBV29-1 and TRBJ1-2, the complete variable domain is SAVISQKPSRDICQRGTSLTIQCQVDSQVTMMFWYRQQPGQSLTLIATANQGSEATYESGFVIDKFPISRPNLTFSTLTVSNMSPEDSSIYLCSVSGTGTRRGYTFGSGTRLTVV.

The chain recombines TRBV6-1 with TRBJ1-2; D possibly corresponds to TRBD1 (5 bases). In germline, CDR1 is MNHNS, CDR2 SASEGT. This CDR3 region has 15 residues. Trimming stripped 3 bases from V and 2 bases from J, with 13 bases between. The CDR3 DNA reads as TGTGCCAGCAGTGATCACCCCAGGGTGAACTATGGCTACACCTTC. It is translated as CASSDHPRVNYGYTF.

The chain uses TRBV18 and TRBJ2-5; D gene ambiguous. The germline CDR1 and CDR2 sequences are KGHSH and LQKENI. Trimming removed 4 bases from V and 0 bases from J, with 9 bases in between. There are 14 residues in the CDR3. In DNA, the CDR3 is TGTGCCAGCTCACTTAAAGAGTACCAAGAGACCCAGTACTTC. It encodes CASSLKEYQETQYF.